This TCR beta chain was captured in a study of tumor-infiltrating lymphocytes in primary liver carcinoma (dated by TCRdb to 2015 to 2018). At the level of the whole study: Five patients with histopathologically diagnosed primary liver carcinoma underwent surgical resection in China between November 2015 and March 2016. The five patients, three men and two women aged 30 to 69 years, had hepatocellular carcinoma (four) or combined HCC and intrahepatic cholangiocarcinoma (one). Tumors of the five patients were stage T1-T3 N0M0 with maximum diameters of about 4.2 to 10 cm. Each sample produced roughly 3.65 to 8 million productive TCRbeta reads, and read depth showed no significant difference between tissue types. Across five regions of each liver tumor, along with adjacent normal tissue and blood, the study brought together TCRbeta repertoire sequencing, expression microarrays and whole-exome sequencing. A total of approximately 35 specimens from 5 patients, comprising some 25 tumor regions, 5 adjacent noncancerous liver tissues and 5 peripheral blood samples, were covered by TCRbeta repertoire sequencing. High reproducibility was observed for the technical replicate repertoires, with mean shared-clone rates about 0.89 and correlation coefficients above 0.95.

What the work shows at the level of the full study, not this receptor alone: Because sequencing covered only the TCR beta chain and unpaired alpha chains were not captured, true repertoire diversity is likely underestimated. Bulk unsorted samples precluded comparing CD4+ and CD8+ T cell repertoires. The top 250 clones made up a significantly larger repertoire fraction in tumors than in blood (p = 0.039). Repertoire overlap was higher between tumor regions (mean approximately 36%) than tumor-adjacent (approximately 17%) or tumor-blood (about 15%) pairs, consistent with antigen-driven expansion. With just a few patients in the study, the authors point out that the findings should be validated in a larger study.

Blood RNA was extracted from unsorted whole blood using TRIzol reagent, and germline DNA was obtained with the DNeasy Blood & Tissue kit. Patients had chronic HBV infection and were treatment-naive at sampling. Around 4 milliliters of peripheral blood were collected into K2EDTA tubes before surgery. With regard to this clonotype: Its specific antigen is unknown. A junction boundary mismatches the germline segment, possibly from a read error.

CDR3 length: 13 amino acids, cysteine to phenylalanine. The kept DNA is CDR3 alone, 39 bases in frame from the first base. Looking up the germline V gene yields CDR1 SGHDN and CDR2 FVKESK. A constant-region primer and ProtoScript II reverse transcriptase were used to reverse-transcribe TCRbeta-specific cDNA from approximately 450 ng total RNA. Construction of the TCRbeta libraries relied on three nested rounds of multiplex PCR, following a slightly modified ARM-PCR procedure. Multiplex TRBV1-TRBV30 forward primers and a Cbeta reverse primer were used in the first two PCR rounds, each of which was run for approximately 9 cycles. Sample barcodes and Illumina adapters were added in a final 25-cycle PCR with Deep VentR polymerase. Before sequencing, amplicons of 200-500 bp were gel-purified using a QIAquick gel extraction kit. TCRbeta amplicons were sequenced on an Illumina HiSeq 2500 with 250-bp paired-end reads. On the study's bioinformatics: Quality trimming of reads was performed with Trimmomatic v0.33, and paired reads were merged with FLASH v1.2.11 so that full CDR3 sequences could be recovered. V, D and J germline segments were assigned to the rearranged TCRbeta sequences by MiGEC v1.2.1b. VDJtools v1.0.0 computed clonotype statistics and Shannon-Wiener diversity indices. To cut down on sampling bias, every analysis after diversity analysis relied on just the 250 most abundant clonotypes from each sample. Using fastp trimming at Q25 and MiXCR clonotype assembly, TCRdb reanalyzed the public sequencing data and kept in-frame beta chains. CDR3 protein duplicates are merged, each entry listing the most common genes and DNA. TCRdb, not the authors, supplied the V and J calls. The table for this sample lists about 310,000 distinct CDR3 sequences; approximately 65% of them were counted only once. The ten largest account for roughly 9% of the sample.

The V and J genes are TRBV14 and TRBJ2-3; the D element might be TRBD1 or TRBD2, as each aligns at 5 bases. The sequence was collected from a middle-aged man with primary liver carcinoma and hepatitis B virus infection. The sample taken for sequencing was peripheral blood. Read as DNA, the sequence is TGTGCCAGTAGCCCGACAGAACAGACTATGCAGTATTTT. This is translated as CASSPTEQTMQYF.